This T cell receptor (beta chain) was found in a study of blood T cell repertoires in COVID-19. TCRdb's table, derived via immunoSEQ multiplex PCR, lists solely in-frame clones and lacks some. Here the sample spans approximately 240,000 clones, about 85% being singletons. Between the trimmed V and J ends, which lost 4 bases and 5 bases, there was a span of 6 bases. The CDR3 loop spans 12 amino acids. The clonotype originates from a woman aged 18-29 years who had recovered from COVID-19. This chain connects TRBV12-3 or TRBV12-4 to TRBJ2-1, with a possible D match to TRBD1 (5 bases). Input material: peripheral blood. The CDR3 spells CASSSGNNEQFF. CDR3 in DNA: TGTGCCAGCAGTTCAGGGAACAATGAGCAGTTCTTC.